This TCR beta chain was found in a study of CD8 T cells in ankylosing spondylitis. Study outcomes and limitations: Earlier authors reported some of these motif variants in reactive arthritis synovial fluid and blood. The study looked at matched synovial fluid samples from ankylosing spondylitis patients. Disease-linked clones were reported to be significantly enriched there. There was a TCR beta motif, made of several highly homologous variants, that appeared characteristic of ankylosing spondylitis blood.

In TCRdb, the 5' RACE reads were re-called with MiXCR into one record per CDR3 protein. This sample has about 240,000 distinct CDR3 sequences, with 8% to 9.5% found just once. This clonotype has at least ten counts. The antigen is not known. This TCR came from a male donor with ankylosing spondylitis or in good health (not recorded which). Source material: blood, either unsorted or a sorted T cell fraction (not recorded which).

This CDR3 is CSAYRDRTDTQYF. The DNA for the CDR3 is TGCAGTGCTTACCGGGACCGCACAGATACGCAGTATTTT. This chain joins TRBV20-1 and TRBJ2-3; TRBD1 or TRBD2 may be the D gene (5 bases each). This CDR3 contains 13 residues. V was pared by 5 bases and J by 1 base, with 10 bases between. Germline-derived CDR1 and CDR2 are DFQATT and SNEGSKA (reference sequence).